What follows are 11 T cell receptor beta chains derived from one specimen sequenced in a study of tumor-infiltrating lymphocytes in primary liver carcinoma. RNA and DNA were co-extracted from roughly 20-30 mg of unsorted bulk tissue. The template, roughly 0.45 ug total RNA, yielded TCR beta cDNA made with a constant-region primer. Three nested multiplex PCR rounds of slightly modified ARM-PCR generated TCR beta libraries. In the first two PCR rounds, TRBV1-TRBV30 forward primers were paired with a C-beta reverse primer, and each round lasted roughly 9 cycles. One entry per CDR3 protein results from TCRdb running MiXCR on the multiplex PCR reads. The table lists tens of thousands of distinct CDR3 sequences, approximately 62% of them singletons. Sequencing input: tumor-adjacent normal liver tissue. Receptor source: a man in his forties with primary liver carcinoma and hepatitis B virus infection.

On this clonotype itself: A much larger clone differs from this one at a single base, so this may be a read error. This sequence joins TRBV28 and TRBJ2-1, with D possibly being TRBD1 (5 bases). This CDR3 spans 12 amino acids. In germline, CDR1 is MDHEN, CDR2 SYDVKM. The V end was cut by 4 bases, the J end by 9 bases, with 10 bases between. In DNA, the CDR3 is TGTGCCAGCAGTTCACAGGTGATTGAGCAGTTCTTC. Protein sequence: CASSSQVIEQFF.

The rearrangement uses TRBV11-2 and TRBJ2-7, with D unresolved. Germline V gives CDR1 SGHAT, CDR2 FQNNGV. V lost 9 bases to trimming and J lost 0 bases, with 9 bases between them. The CDR3 spans 12 residues. The CDR3 spells CASPTDSYEQYF. Here the CDR3 DNA reads TGTGCCAGTCCTACTGACTCCTACGAGCAGTACTTC.

This clonotype was counted a few times. A junction boundary mismatches the germline segment, possibly from a read error. The V gene is TRBV28, the J gene TRBJ2-7; 8 bases line up with TRBD1. The CDR3 is made up of 13 amino acids. CDR1 and CDR2 from the germline V gene are MDHEN and SYDVKM. CDR3 coding DNA: TGTACCAGCAGTTTTGGACAGGGATCCGAGCAGTACTTC. Protein: CTSSFGQGSEQYF.

As concerns this clonotype: The junction differs from germline at one of its ends, possibly a read error. The chain employs TRBV13 and TRBJ1-1, with D unresolved. Germline V lookup: CDR1 PRHDT, CDR2 FYEKMQ (reference sequence). The CDR3 has 15 amino acids. In nucleotides, the CDR3 is TGTGTCAGCAGCTTAGTAGGAGGGCCCGACACTGATGCTTTCTTT. It yields the protein CVSSLVGGPDTDAFF.

As to this clonotype: Since no conserved phenylalanine or tryptophan closes the CDR3, a read error is the likely cause. The V and J genes are TRBV14 and TRBJ2-1; D call uncertain. Germline V gene data show CDR1 as SGHDN and CDR2 as FVKESK. The CDR3 is 15 residues long. Trimming took off 4 bases at V and 0 bases at J, with 10 bases between the two ends. The CDR3 sequence: CASSLHRSSYNEQFS. The CDR3, as DNA: TGTGCCAGCAGCCTACATAGGAGCTCCTACAATGAGCAGTTCTCC.

A word on this clonotype: Mismatch with germline at one junction end may stem from a read error. The chain uses TRBV6-2 or TRBV6-3 and TRBJ2-1, with TRBD2 matching over 12 bases. The CDR3 loop spans 15 amino acids. Germline V gene data show CDR1 as MNHEY and CDR2 as SVGEGT. The DNA for the CDR3 is TGTGCCATCAGCCGACTAGCGGGAGAACGAAATGAGCAGCTCTTC. Its translation is CAISRLAGERNEQLF.

Worth noting for this clonotype: This clone may be a read error of a much larger clone one base away. The rearrangement uses TRBV5-1 and TRBJ2-3; D remains ambiguous. CDR1 and CDR2 from the germline V gene are SGHRS and YFSETQ. The CDR3 sequence is 14 residues long. For the CDR3, the DNA is TGCCCCAGCAGCTTGGGTGTTGTAGCAGATACGCAGTATTTT. Translating gives CPSSLGVVADTQYF.

This clonotype showed up many times. The chain carries TRBV6-2 or TRBV6-3 and TRBJ2-1; 12 nucleotides align to TRBD2. This CDR3 is built from 16 residues. The trim removed 2 bases at V and 7 bases at J, leaving 6 bases unmatched. Germline CDR1 and CDR2: MNHEY and SVGEGT. The DNA of the CDR3 is TGTGCCAGCAGTTACCAGCTAGCGGGAGGGAAGAATGAGCAGTTCTTC. Amino acids: CASSYQLAGGKNEQFF.

The chain employs TRBV4-2 and TRBJ2-6; 8 positions agree with TRBD1. Germline CDR1 LGHNA, CDR2 YNFKEQ. With 0 bases clipped from V and 14 bases from J, the junction kept 24 bases outside the gene matches. The CDR3 extends over 20 amino acids. The CDR3 sequence: CASSQETVDRVFSGANLLTF. DNA of the CDR3: TGTGCCAGCAGCCAAGAGACGGTGGACAGGGTTTTCTCTGGGGCCAATCTCCTGACTTTC.

A note on this clonotype: Given the absence of the conserved phenylalanine or tryptophan at the CDR3 end, a read error is likely. Written as DNA, the CDR3 is TGCGCCAACGGCCAAGATTTGGGGGTGGAGCTGTTTGTT. This gives the protein CANGQDLGVELFV. This chain joins TRBV4-3 and TRBJ2-2; the D gene could be TRBD1 or TRBD2 (5 bases each). The germline gives CDR1 LGHNA, CDR2 YSLEER. The CDR3 covers 13 residues. V was clipped by 10 bases and J by 10 bases, with 19 bases between them.

Points on this clonotype: The junction and the germline gene differ at one end; a read error may be behind it. This sequence joins TRBV6-5 and TRBJ1-6; TRBD1 matches at 7 bases. Germline V lookup: CDR1 MNHEY, CDR2 SVGAGI. CDR3 size: 15 residues. DNA for the CDR3: TGTGACAGCAGTCGGCAGGGGGGGGAAAATTCACCCCTCCATTTT. Translated, it gives CDSSRQGGENSPLHF.